A selection of T cell receptor beta chains follows, all from one sample in a study of T cell changes during pregnancy in multiple sclerosis. Measured with immunoSEQ multiplex PCR; TCRdb has only the in-frame clones, and not every one. The sample has 30,000 or so clones, about 89% seen once. The material was CD8+ T cells from peripheral blood mononuclear cells, obtained before pregnancy. These receptors all stem from a female donor with multiple sclerosis, enrolled in a pregnancy study. The CDR3 runs from the conserved cysteine through the conserved F or W. Fields, in order: D gene, V gene, J gene, clone size, CDR3 protein, CDR3 DNA. D genes are given only for firm matches. Clone size, where shown, is once, few, many, or a class for clones that have expanded.

d_gene: TRBD1; v_gene: TRBV6-5; j_gene: TRBJ2-7; abundance: medium-sized; CDR3aa: CASSYSAGGYEQYF; CDR3nt: TGTGCCAGCAGTTACTCAGCAGGGGGCTACGAGCAGTACTTC
d_gene: TRBD2; v_gene: TRBV7-3; j_gene: TRBJ2-3; abundance: -; CDR3aa: CASSSGLAGFNTDTQYF; CDR3nt: TGTGCCAGCAGCTCCGGACTAGCGGGCTTTAACACAGATACGCAGTATTTT
d_gene: TRBD1; v_gene: TRBV7-9; j_gene: TRBJ2-5; abundance: -; CDR3aa: CASSPGTEETQYF; CDR3nt: TGTGCCAGCAGTCCCGGGACAGAAGAGACCCAGTACTTC
d_gene: -; v_gene: TRBV2; j_gene: TRBJ2-7; abundance: -; CDR3aa: CASDIGYEQYF; CDR3nt: TGTGCCAGCGACATTGGTTACGAGCAGTACTTC
d_gene: -; v_gene: TRBV15; j_gene: TRBJ2-1; abundance: -; CDR3aa: CATSRDRWSNSLNEQFF; CDR3nt: TGTGCCACCAGCAGAGATCGGTGGTCCAATTCCCTCAATGAGCAGTTCTTC
d_gene: TRBD1; v_gene: TRBV7-9; j_gene: TRBJ1-1; abundance: -; CDR3aa: CASSFGTALEAFF; CDR3nt: TGTGCCAGCAGCTTTGGGACAGCCCTTGAAGCTTTCTTT
d_gene: TRBD2; v_gene: TRBV11-2; j_gene: TRBJ2-1; abundance: -; CDR3aa: CASSLGSSGRVEQFF; CDR3nt: TGTGCCAGCAGCTTGGGAAGTAGCGGGAGAGTTGAGCAGTTCTTC
d_gene: -; v_gene: TRBV27; j_gene: TRBJ2-7; abundance: -; CDR3aa: CASGRGSYEQYF; CDR3nt: TGTGCCAGCGGGCGGGGCTCCTACGAGCAGTACTTC
d_gene: -; v_gene: TRBV5-4; j_gene: TRBJ2-7; abundance: -; CDR3aa: CASSLVVGHEQYF; CDR3nt: TGTGCCAGCAGCTTGGTTGTGGGGCACGAGCAGTACTTC
d_gene: TRBD2; v_gene: TRBV6-4; j_gene: TRBJ2-1; abundance: once; CDR3aa: CASSKLAGEGEQFF; CDR3nt: TGTGCCAGCAGTAAGCTAGCGGGAGAAGGAGAGCAGTTCTTC
d_gene: TRBD1; v_gene: TRBV19; j_gene: TRBJ1-1; abundance: -; CDR3aa: CASSWDRENTEAFF; CDR3nt: TGTGCCAGTAGTTGGGACAGGGAGAACACTGAAGCTTTCTTT